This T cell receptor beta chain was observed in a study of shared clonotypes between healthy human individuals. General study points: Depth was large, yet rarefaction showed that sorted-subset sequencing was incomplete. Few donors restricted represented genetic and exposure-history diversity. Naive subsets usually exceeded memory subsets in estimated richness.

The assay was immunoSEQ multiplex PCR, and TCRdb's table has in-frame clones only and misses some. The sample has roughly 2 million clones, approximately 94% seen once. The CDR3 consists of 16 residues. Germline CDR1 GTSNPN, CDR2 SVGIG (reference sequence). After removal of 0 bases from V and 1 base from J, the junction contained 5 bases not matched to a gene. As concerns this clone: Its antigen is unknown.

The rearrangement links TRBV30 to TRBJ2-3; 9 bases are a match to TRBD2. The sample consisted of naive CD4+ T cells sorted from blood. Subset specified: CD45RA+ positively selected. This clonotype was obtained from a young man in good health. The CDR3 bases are TGTGCCTGGAGTGTCAAAGCGGGGGGCGGCACAGATACGCAGTATTTT. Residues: CAWSVKAGGGTDTQYF.